This T cell receptor beta chain comes out of a study of T-cell memory formation after mild COVID-19 (dated by TCRdb to the early 2020s). Background for the entire study: TCR sequence clusters from the two donors were largely donor specific. Longitudinal TCRalpha and TCRbeta repertoire sequencing tracked T-cell clones expanding and contracting after mild COVID-19 in two donors. Two young, previously healthy adult volunteers, one female and one male, were included in the cohort. General study outcomes and caveats: The detection of some responding clones in pre-infection memory suggests that pre-existing cross-reactive memory T cells joined the SARS-CoV-2 response. The study covered only a couple of mild cases, and larger cohorts including severe cases with pre-infection samples were considered necessary. Clones that contracted from day 15 to 85 showed balanced CD4/CD8 phenotypes, whereas a second wave of clones that expanded from day 15 to 37 leaned towards CD4+. SARS-CoV-2 specificity was not confirmed for the second-wave clones peaking on day 37. Contracting CD4+ clones were located mainly in the CM and EM memory subsets, whereas CD8+ clones were found to be enriched in EMRA.

PBMCs were isolated by Ficoll-Paque density gradient centrifugation. The germline V gene supplies CDR1 SQVTM and CDR2 ANQGSEA. The CDR3 starts with the cysteine, ends with the phenylalanine, and has 12 residues. Here the CDR3 DNA is all that survives: 36 bases in frame from base 1. V loses 4 bases at its end and J loses 6 bases; junction bases beyond the gene matches: 2. About this clonotype: Its binding antigen is unknown. Base qualities are missing; no much larger clone stands one base away.

Sequenced on an Illumina NovaSeq 6000. TCRalpha and TCRbeta cDNA libraries were constructed by 5'RACE with constant-segment primers, with sample barcodes and unique molecular identifiers being introduced. Trizol reagent was used to extract RNA from every sample. The libraries were amplified in two PCR steps, and the second step added a second sample barcode and Illumina TruSeq adapters. Sequencing of the libraries was done on an Illumina NovaSeq, producing 2 x 150 bp paired-end reads. The study's processing was this. With migec v1.2.7, reads were demultiplexed and then collapsed into UMI-guided consensus sequences. Using mixcr v2.1.11, UMI consensuses were aligned to TRA and TRB V and J templates and then assembled into clonotypes. A clonotype was counted as expanded or contracted only if both edgeR and NoisET called the change significant, with noise models trained on biological replicates. For edgeR calls, the thresholds were a false discovery rate-adjusted p below 0.01 and a log2 fold-change of 1. As an exploratory analysis of dynamics, max-normalized trajectories of the 1000 most abundant clonotypes were examined by PCA with hierarchical clustering. Each responding clone was given a CD4 or CD8 phenotype based on the CD4+ and CD8+ repertoires, which had been sequenced separately. The public reads were run again by TCRdb, first through fastp at Q25 and then through MiXCR, and only productive beta chains were kept. Under each unique CDR3 protein, matching rows form one entry showing the most common genes and DNA. The V and J calls, along with clone size, are taken from TCRdb and not from the paper's own processing. Counted in this sample were 110,000 or so distinct CDR3 sequences; 22% of them appeared once. Roughly two fifths of the sample lies in the top ten.

Sequenced sample: PBMCs or a T cell subset sorted from them (not recorded which). The sequence came from a man aged 18 to 35 who had mild COVID-19 (a few samples of this study predate the infection). The sample titles of this study are shuffled in the database, so cell type and time point are left out; the donor was told from shared clones. The rearrangement combines TRBV29-1 with TRBJ2-2, with 7 central nucleotides matching TRBD1. The CDR3 corresponds to CSVVGGSGELFF. The sequence in DNA is TGCAGCGTTGTAGGGGGCTCCGGGGAGCTGTTTTTT.